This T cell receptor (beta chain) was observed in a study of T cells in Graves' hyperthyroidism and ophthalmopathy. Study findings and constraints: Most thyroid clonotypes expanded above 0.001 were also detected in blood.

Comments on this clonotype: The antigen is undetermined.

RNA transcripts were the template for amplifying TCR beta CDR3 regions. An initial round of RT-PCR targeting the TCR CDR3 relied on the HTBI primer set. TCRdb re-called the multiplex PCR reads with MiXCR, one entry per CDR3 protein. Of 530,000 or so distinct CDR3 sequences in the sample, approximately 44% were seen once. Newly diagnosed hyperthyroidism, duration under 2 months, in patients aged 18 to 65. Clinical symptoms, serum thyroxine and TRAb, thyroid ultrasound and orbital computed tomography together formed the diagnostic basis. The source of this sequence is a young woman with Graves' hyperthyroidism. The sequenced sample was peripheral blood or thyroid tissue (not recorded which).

CDR3: CASSLRDRGPEQYF. CDR3 bases: TGTGCCAGCAGTCTCCGGGACAGGGGACCCGAGCAGTACTTC. The chain combines TRBV27 with TRBJ2-7; 10 bases line up with TRBD1. This CDR3 region has 14 residues. Germline CDR1 reads MNHEY; CDR2 reads SMNVEV (reference sequence). The V gene end was trimmed by 5 bases and the J gene end by 6 bases; junction bases not matched to a gene: 7.